One sample yielded the 13 T cell receptor beta chains listed below, sequenced in a study of identical twins. TCRdb fed the 5' RACE reads into MiXCR, producing one record per CDR3 protein. The sample lists 650,000 to 800,000 distinct CDR3 sequences, over 8.5% occurring once. These data also formed part of another study, on yellow fever vaccine responses in identical twins.

Sequenced input: PBMCs. The receptors were gathered from a woman younger than 35 in good health.

The gene calls are TRBV2 and TRBJ2-4; D is undetermined. V lost 7 bases, J lost 3 bases, and 16 bases lay in between. The CDR3 sequence is 15 residues long. The germline CDR1 and CDR2 sequences are SNHLY and FYNNEI. DNA for the CDR3: TGTGCCAGCAATCCCCCGGACGTCAGCAAAAACATTCAGTACTTC. This gives the protein CASNPPDVSKNIQYF.

This clonotype was recorded at least ten times. The V call is TRBV6-6, the J call TRBJ2-3; TRBD1 might be the D (5 bases). This CDR3 contains 12 residues. V was shortened by 6 bases and J by 10 bases, with 14 bases between the two germline ends. The germline gives CDR1 MNHNY, CDR2 SVGAGI (reference sequence). The CDR3 spells CASSHTLGPQYF. The CDR3 coding sequence is TGTGCCAGCAGCCATACCCTGGGGCCGCAGTATTTT.

The V call is TRBV15, the J call TRBJ2-7; possibly TRBD1 for D (6 bases). The CDR3 length is 19 residues. Looked up from germline, CDR1 is LNHNV and CDR2 is YYDKDF (reference sequence). V lost 0 bases and J 4 bases, leaving 25 bases between the germline ends. The CDR3 DNA sequence: TGTGCCACCAGCAGAGATCCAGGCAAGTCGACAGGACACGCTTACGAGCAGTACTTC. Residues: CATSRDPGKSTGHAYEQYF.

The CDR3 region is CASSQVKDYGGAETQYF. DNA of the CDR3: TGCGCCAGCAGCCAAGTAAAGGACTACGGGGGGGCAGAGACCCAGTACTTC. V usage is TRBV4-3 and J usage is TRBJ2-5; 8 nucleotides align to TRBD2. Germline loops: CDR1 LGHNA, CDR2 YSLEER. The V and J ends lost 1 base and 4 bases, in that order; junction bases with no gene match: 11. The CDR3 extends over 17 amino acids.

This rearrangement joins TRBV6-5 to TRBJ2-4, with 15 bases that match TRBD2. The CDR3 runs to 16 residues. CDR1 and CDR2 (germline): MNHEY, SVGAGI. J lost 6 bases, V lost 0 bases, and 0 bases had no gene match. CDR3 region: CASSYSGLAGGNIQYF. The CDR3 DNA is TGTGCCAGCAGTTACTCGGGACTAGCGGGAGGAAACATTCAGTACTTC.

This chain uses TRBV5-1 with TRBJ2-1; TRBD1 aligns across 12 bases. The CDR3 spans 14 residues. Trimming took 4 bases from V and 5 from J; bases not matched to a gene: 1. Germline CDR1 reads SGHRS; CDR2 reads YFSETQ. The chain's CDR3 is CASSRDRGHNEQFF. The CDR3 region has the DNA TGCGCCAGCAGCCGGGACAGGGGGCACAATGAGCAGTTCTTC. The whole variable domain, filled in from reference TRBV5-1 and TRBJ2-1, reads KAGVTQTPRYLIKTRGQQVTLSCSPISGHRSVSWYQQTPGQGLQFLFEYFSETQRNKGNFPGRFSGRQFSNSRSEMNVSTLELGDSALYLCASSRDRGHNEQFFGPGTRLTVL.

This clonotype was recorded a few times. The chain has TRBV27 and TRBJ1-5; no clear D. The ends were cut back, 3 bases at V and 3 bases at J, with 9 bases in the middle. Germline assignment: CDR1 MNHEY and CDR2 SMNVEV (reference sequence). The CDR3 has 14 amino acids. The CDR3 DNA is TGTGCCAGCAGTTTGAACCGGTTCAATCAGCCCCAGCATTTT. Amino acid sequence: CASSLNRFNQPQHF.

The chain is built from TRBV7-9 and TRBJ1-4; D is possibly TRBD1 (5 bases). This CDR3 is 15 amino acids long. Germline CDR1 SEHNR, CDR2 FQNEAQ (reference sequence). The V gene lost 5 bases and the J gene lost 8 bases, with 18 bases spanning the gap. CDR3 nucleotide sequence: TGTGCCAGCAGCCAACGAGCCCTCGGGACCGAAAAACTGTTTTTT. Translation: CASSQRALGTEKLFF.

This chain connects TRBV27 to TRBJ1-6, with D hard to call. There are 13 residues in the CDR3. The germline V gene has CDR1 MNHEY and CDR2 SMNVEV (reference sequence). V was clipped by 5 bases and J by 4 bases, with 6 bases between them. CDR3 in DNA: TGTGCCAGCAGTGACTCTTATAATTCACCCCTCCACTTT. Translating gives CASSDSYNSPLHF.

This clonotype was seen a handful of times. This chain joins TRBV3-1 and TRBJ1-1, with D unresolved. CDR1 LGHDT and CDR2 YNNKEL come from the germline V gene (reference sequence). The V gene lost 4 bases and the J gene lost 2 bases, with 8 bases spanning the gap. The CDR3 is 13 amino acids. CDR3 nucleotide sequence: TGTGCCAGCAGCCCGAAGGGAAACACTGAAGCTTTCTTT. Translated: CASSPKGNTEAFF.

This clonotype was found a few times. The chain joins TRBV7-9 to TRBJ2-3; possibly TRBD2 for D (5 bases). CDR1 and CDR2 (germline): SEHNR, FQNEAQ (reference sequence). V dropped 1 base and J dropped 6 bases, with 14 bases sitting between them. The CDR3 runs to 15 residues. The CDR3 sequence is CASSLGQVGVDTQYF. Here the CDR3 DNA reads TGTGCCAGCAGCTTAGGACAAGTGGGAGTTGATACGCAGTATTTT.

The CDR3 DNA reads as TGTGCCAGCAGCGTAGCTGGGACAGGGAGGGATGAGCAGTTCTTC. Its translation is CASSVAGTGRDEQFF. The chain employs TRBV9 and TRBJ2-1, with TRBD1 matching over 9 bases. Germline CDR1 reads SGDLS; CDR2 reads YYNGEE. The V segment lost 0 bases and the J segment 8 bases; nucleotides outside the gene matches: 6. The CDR3 has 15 residues.

Only a few counts were recorded for this clonotype. The chain uses TRBV28 and TRBJ2-7; D perhaps matches TRBD2 (5 bases). The CDR3 has 14 amino acids. Germline V gives CDR1 MDHEN, CDR2 SYDVKM. V lost 7 bases to trimming and J lost 5 bases, with 18 bases between them. The chain's CDR3 is CASNKLGKDDEQYF. The CDR3 DNA follows: TGTGCCAGCAATAAACTAGGGAAAGACGACGAGCAGTACTTC.